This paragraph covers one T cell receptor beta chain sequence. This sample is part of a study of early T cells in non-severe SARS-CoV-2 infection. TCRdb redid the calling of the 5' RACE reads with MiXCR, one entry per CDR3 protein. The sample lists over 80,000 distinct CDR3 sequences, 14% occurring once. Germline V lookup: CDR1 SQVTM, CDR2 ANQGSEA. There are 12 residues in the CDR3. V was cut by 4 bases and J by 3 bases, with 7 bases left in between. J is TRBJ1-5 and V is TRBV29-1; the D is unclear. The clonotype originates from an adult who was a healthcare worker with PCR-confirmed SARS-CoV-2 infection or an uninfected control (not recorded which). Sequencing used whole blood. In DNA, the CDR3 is TGCAGCGTTGGGAGTAACAATCAGCCCCAGCATTTT. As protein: CSVGSNNQPQHF.